One sample yielded the 9 T cell receptor beta chains listed below, sequenced in a study of blood T cell repertoires in COVID-19. Sequencing was performed with immunoSEQ multiplex PCR; in TCRdb, only in-frame clones are kept and a portion is missing. The sample has roughly 480,000 clones, roughly 89% seen once; the top ten hold around 0.9%. The sequenced material came from peripheral blood. These receptors all come from a man aged 18 to 35 with COVID-19, enrolled during active disease.

The chain is built from TRBV9 and TRBJ2-7; TRBD1 aligns across 7 bases. The CDR3 spans 18 residues. V lost 0 bases and J lost 6; bases outside the gene matches: 18. CDR1 SGDLS and CDR2 YYNGEE come from the germline V gene. CDR3 DNA: TGTGCCAGCAGCGTAGGGACAGGACCCACTCAGGACCTCAGCGAGCAGTACTTC. This encodes CASSVGTGPTQDLSEQYF.

V and J are TRBV10-2 and TRBJ1-5, with D maybe TRBD1 (5 bases). The V end was cut by 4 bases, the J end by 4 bases, with 8 bases between. The CDR3 runs 13 residues. Germline values: CDR1 WSHSY, CDR2 SAAADI. CDR3 sequence (DNA): TGCGCCAGCAGTGGTCAGGGTAATCAGCCCCAGCATTTT. It encodes CASSGQGNQPQHF.

V and J are TRBV2 and TRBJ1-2; 8 bases match TRBD1. The CDR3 extends over 14 amino acids. V shed 1 base, J shed 8 bases, and the junction held 6 bases outside the gene matches. Germline-derived CDR1 and CDR2 are SNHLY and FYNNEI. CDR3 DNA: TGTGCCAGCAGTGAAGGGACAGGGTCGACCGGCTACACCTTC. Protein product: CASSEGTGSTGYTF.

The rearrangement uses TRBV6-1 and TRBJ2-1, with D maybe TRBD2 (6 bases). The CDR3 contains 15 residues. V shed 2 bases and J shed 0 bases, with 8 bases lying between them. CDR1 and CDR2 (germline): MNHNS, SASEGT. The CDR3 region has the DNA TGTGCCAGCAGTGAATGGAGGGGCTCCTACAATGAGCAGTTCTTC. Amino acids: CASSEWRGSYNEQFF.

J is TRBJ2-6 and V is TRBV28, with D unresolved. The CDR3 sequence is 17 residues long. V gave up 3 bases and J gave up 0 bases, with 12 bases separating them. CDR1 MDHEN and CDR2 SYDVKM come from the germline V gene. CDR3 in amino acids: CASSFLVGSSGANVLTF. The CDR3 coding sequence is TGTGCCAGCAGTTTTCTAGTCGGGTCCTCTGGGGCCAACGTCCTGACTTTC.

The rearrangement joins TRBV3-1 (or the pseudogene TRBV3-2) to TRBJ2-7; 8 bases are shared with TRBD2. In germline, CDR1 is LGHDT, CDR2 YNNKEL (reference sequence). The CDR3 has 15 amino acids. V dropped 2 bases and J dropped 6; count of bases not matched to a gene: 9. The CDR3 is CASSQWVSGVSEQYF. The CDR3 DNA reads TGTGCCAGCAGCCAATGGGTTAGCGGGGTGAGCGAGCAGTACTTC.

This clone has only a few counts. The chain recombines TRBV10-1 with TRBJ1-2; TRBD1 matches 7 bases. V dropped 4 bases and J dropped 4; count of bases not matched to a gene: 6. The germline CDR1 and CDR2 sequences are WNHNN and SYGVQD (reference sequence). The CDR3 has 14 residues. CDR3 coding DNA: TGCGCCAGCAGTGCAGGGGGATCGAGCTATGGCTACACCTTC. Translated, it gives CASSAGGSSYGYTF.

The chain combines TRBV7-2 with TRBJ2-2; 8 nucleotides match TRBD2. The CDR3 sequence is 15 residues long. Germline V lookup: CDR1 SGHTA, CDR2 FQGNSA. Trimming at V came to 5 bases and at J to 5 bases, leaving 7 bases not matched to a gene. The CDR3 region has the DNA TGTGCCAGCAGCGGACTAGCAGGGTATACCGGGGAGCTGTTTTTT. It translates to CASSGLAGYTGELFF.

The rearrangement uses TRBV19 and TRBJ2-5; 8 nucleotides match TRBD2. Germline V lookup: CDR1 LNHDA, CDR2 SQIVND (reference sequence). With V trimmed by 4 bases and J by 5 bases, 9 bases remained unmatched. The CDR3 length is 15 residues. CDR3 loop: CASSTGTRGGETQYF. Here the CDR3 DNA reads TGTGCCAGTAGTACAGGGACCCGGGGGGGTGAGACCCAGTACTTC.